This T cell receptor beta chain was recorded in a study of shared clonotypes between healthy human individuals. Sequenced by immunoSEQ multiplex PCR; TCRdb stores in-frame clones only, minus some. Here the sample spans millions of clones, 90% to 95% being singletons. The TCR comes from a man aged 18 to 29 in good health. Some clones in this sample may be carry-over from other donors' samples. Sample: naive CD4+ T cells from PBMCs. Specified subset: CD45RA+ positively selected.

The CDR3 nucleotides are TGTGCCAGCTCGGCAGGGAACGAAAAACTGTTTTTT. This encodes CASSAGNEKLFF. This sequence joins TRBV28 and TRBJ1-4, with TRBD1 as a possible D gene (5 bases). CDR1 is MDHEN and CDR2 is SYDVKM in the germline V gene. The CDR3 length is 12 residues. Trimming pared 8 bases from V and 8 bases from J, leaving 12 bases between.